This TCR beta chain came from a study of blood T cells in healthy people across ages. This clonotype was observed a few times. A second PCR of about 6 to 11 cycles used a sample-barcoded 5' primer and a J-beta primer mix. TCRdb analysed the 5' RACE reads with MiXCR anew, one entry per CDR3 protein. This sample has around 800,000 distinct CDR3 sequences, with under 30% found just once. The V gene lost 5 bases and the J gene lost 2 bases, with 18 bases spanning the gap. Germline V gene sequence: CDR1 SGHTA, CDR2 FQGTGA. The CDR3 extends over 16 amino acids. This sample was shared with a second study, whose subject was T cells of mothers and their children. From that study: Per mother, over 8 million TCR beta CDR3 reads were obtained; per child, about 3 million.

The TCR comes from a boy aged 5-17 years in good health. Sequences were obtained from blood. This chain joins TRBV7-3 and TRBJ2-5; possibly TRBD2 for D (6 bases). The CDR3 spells CASSPEIAESQETQYF. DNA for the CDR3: TGTGCCAGCAGCCCGGAAATAGCGGAGTCTCAAGAGACCCAGTACTTC.